Below are 15 T cell receptor beta chains sequenced from a single sample in a study of blood T cell repertoires in COVID-19. The table came from immunoSEQ multiplex PCR; TCRdb's copy has only in-frame clones and leaves some out. The table has around 45,000 clones, roughly nine tenths seen once. The sequenced sample was peripheral blood. Receptor source: a human donor in a cohort sampled during active COVID-19.

This clone has a single count. The rearrangement joins TRBV7-8 to TRBJ1-6; D unclear. Trimming took off 6 bases at V and 10 bases at J, with 10 bases between the two ends. The CDR3 spans 12 residues. Germline V lookup: CDR1 SGHVS, CDR2 FQNEAQ. The CDR3 DNA reads as TGTGCCAGCAGGTGGGCGGGGTCACCCCTCCACTTT. Translation: CASRWAGSPLHF.

This rearrangement joins TRBV7-2 to TRBJ1-5, with a weak D call TRBD1 (5 bases). CDR3 length: 14 residues. V lost 7 bases and J 7 bases, leaving 17 bases between the germline ends. The germline gives CDR1 SGHTA, CDR2 FQGNSA. The CDR3 reads CASTNPGGWQPQHF. The CDR3 DNA is TGTGCCAGCACCAACCCCGGGGGATGGCAGCCCCAGCATTTT.

This clone was observed once. An end of the junction differs from the germline gene, which may be a read error. The chain employs TRBV6-6 and TRBJ1-2; 10 positions match TRBD1. The CDR3 extends over 14 amino acids. The germline V gene encodes CDR1 MNHNY and CDR2 SVGAGI (reference sequence). CDR3 in DNA: TGTGCCAGCAGTCCGACAGGGGGCCTCTATGGCCACACCTTC. Its translation: CASSPTGGLYGHTF.

The chain couples TRBV7-9 to TRBJ2-5; TRBD2 matches 7 bases. The CDR3 has 16 amino acids. Germline CDR1 SEHNR, CDR2 FQNEAQ (reference sequence). The J segment lost 1 base and the V segment lost 1 base, leaving 6 bases of the junction unmatched. CDR3 nucleotide sequence: TGTGCCAGCAGCTTAGGATCTAGCGGCATCCAAGAGACCCAGTACTTC. As protein: CASSLGSSGIQETQYF.

The rearrangement joins TRBV30 to TRBJ1-2; 8 bases are a match to TRBD1. The CDR3 runs 13 residues. V lost 5 bases and J lost 4; bases outside the gene matches: 6. CDR1 and CDR2 (germline): GTSNPN, SVGIG (reference sequence). The CDR3 DNA sequence: TGTGCCTGGGCCCGGGACAGGCCCTATGGCTACACCTTC. This codes for CAWARDRPYGYTF.

The rearrangement uses TRBV6-2 or TRBV6-3 and TRBJ2-2; 12 nucleotides line up with TRBD2. The CDR3 totals 15 residues. The trim removed 4 bases at V and 5 bases at J, leaving 2 bases unmatched. Germline V lookup: CDR1 MNHEY, CDR2 SVGEGT. The CDR3 is CASSLGLAGTGELFF. In DNA, the CDR3 is TGTGCCAGCAGTTTAGGACTAGCGGGAACCGGGGAGCTGTTTTTT.

V gene TRBV7-9 combines with J gene TRBJ2-2; 12 positions match TRBD1. CDR3 size: 16 residues. V shed 2 bases, J shed 5 bases, and the junction held 3 bases outside the gene matches. Germline assignment: CDR1 SEHNR and CDR2 FQNEAQ (reference sequence). CDR3 coding DNA: TGTGCCAGCAGCTTATGGGACAGGGGGCCAACCGGGGAGCTGTTTTTT. Protein: CASSLWDRGPTGELFF. Full variable domain (rest looked up from reference TRBV7-9 and TRBJ2-2): DTGVSQNPRHKITKRGQNVTFRCDPISEHNRLYWYRQTLGQGPEFLTYFQNEAQLEKSRLLSDRFSAERPKGSFSTLEIQRTEQGDSAMYLCASSLWDRGPTGELFFGEGSRLTVL.

The rearrangement uses TRBV6-5 and TRBJ1-5; 9 bases agree with TRBD1. CDR1 is MNHEY, CDR2 SVGAGI, per germline. The CDR3 is made up of 15 amino acids. J gave up 4 bases and V 5 bases, and 6 bases lay outside the gene matches. The CDR3 DNA reads TGTGCCAGCAGTCAACAGGGGGCAGGAAATCAGCCCCAGCATTTT. It codes for CASSQQGAGNQPQHF.

The rearrangement uses TRBV5-5 and TRBJ1-5; no clear D gene. Germline lookup yields CDR1 SGHKS and CDR2 YYEKEE (reference sequence). This CDR3 has 16 residues. V lost 3 bases and J lost 0, with 13 bases in between. CDR3: CASSWAFGDSNQPQHF. Written as DNA, the CDR3 is TGTGCCAGCAGCTGGGCATTCGGGGATAGCAATCAGCCCCAGCATTTT.

The CDR3 DNA is TGTGCCAGCAGCGCGCAGGGGAATCAGCCCCAGCATTTT. The encoded protein is CASSAQGNQPQHF. The chain employs TRBV9 and TRBJ1-5; D is perhaps TRBD1 (6 bases). The CDR3 covers 13 residues. Trimming removed 3 bases at V and 4 bases at J, with 8 bases between. Germline lookup yields CDR1 SGDLS and CDR2 YYNGEE.

This clone has just one count. This sequence joins TRBV12-3 or TRBV12-4 and TRBJ2-1; TRBD1 might be the D (7 bases). The CDR3 covers 13 residues. The germline V and J ends were trimmed by 3 bases and 8 bases, with 11 bases remaining between them. CDR3 nucleotide sequence: TGTGCCAGCAGTTTTGTCAGGGGGGATGAGCAGTTCTTC. Translating gives CASSFVRGDEQFF.

The chain carries TRBV12-5 and TRBJ1-5; D remains unclear. With 4 bases removed from V and 2 bases from J, the gap between germline ends came to 21 bases. The CDR3 has 18 residues. Germline-derived CDR1 and CDR2 are LGHNT and FRNRAP. DNA of the CDR3: TGTGCTAGTGGTTCCTCCGTTGGGCTACGGATGGGCAATCAGCCCCAGCATTTT. Its translation is CASGSSVGLRMGNQPQHF.

The chain has TRBV6-1 and TRBJ2-3; TRBD2 aligns across 9 bases. The CDR3 sequence is 18 residues long. Trimming took 1 base from V and 5 from J; bases not matched to a gene: 13. CDR1 is MNHNS and CDR2 is SASEGT in the germline V gene. The DNA for the CDR3 is TGTGCCAGCAGTGAAGTAGGTAGCGGGGGCCTCTCGAGAGATACGCAGTATTTT. Its translation is CASSEVGSGGLSRDTQYF.

The gene calls are TRBV11-2 and TRBJ1-1; no clear D. Germline V lookup: CDR1 SGHAT, CDR2 FQNNGV. The germline V and J ends were trimmed by 1 base and 3 bases, with 12 bases remaining between them. The CDR3 spans 15 residues. CDR3 sequence: CASSLVGGGDTEAFF. CDR3 DNA sequence: TGTGCCAGCAGCTTAGTCGGTGGCGGGGACACTGAAGCTTTCTTT.

The rearrangement uses TRBV18 and TRBJ1-2; tentative D call: TRBD1 (5 bases). Trimming shortened V by 2 bases and J by 8 bases, and 12 bases separated the two germline ends. The CDR3 has 13 amino acids. CDR1 and CDR2 from the germline V gene are KGHSH and LQKENI. The CDR3 sequence: CASSPGPGLGYTF. As DNA, the CDR3 is TGTGCCAGCTCACCAGGGCCAGGGTTAGGCTACACCTTC. The full variable domain, in which reference TRBV18 and TRBJ1-2 provide the parts outside the CDR3, is NAGVMQNPRHLVRRRGQEARLRCSPMKGHSHVYWYRQLPEEGLKFMVYLQKENIIDESGMPKERFSAEFPKEGPSILRIQQVVRGDSAAYFCASSPGPGLGYTFGSGTRLTVV.